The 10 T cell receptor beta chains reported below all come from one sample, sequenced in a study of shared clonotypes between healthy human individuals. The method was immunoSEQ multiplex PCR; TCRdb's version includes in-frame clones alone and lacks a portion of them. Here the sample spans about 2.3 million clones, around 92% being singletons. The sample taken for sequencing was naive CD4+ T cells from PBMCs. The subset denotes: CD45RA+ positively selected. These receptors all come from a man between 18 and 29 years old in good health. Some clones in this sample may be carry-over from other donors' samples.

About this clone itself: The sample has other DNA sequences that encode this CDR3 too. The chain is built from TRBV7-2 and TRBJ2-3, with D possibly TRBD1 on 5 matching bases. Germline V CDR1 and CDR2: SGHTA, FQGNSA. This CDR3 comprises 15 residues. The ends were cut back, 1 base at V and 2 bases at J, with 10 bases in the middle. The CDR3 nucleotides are TGTGCCAGCAGCTTAGTTTTGGGGCCCACAGATACGCAGTATTTT. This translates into CASSLVLGPTDTQYF.

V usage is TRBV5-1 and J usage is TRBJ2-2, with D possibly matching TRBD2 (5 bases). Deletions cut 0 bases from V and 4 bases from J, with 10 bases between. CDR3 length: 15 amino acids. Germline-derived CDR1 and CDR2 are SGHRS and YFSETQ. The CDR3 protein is CASSLVAEGTGELFF. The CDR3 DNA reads TGCGCCAGCAGCTTGGTAGCAGAGGGCACCGGGGAGCTGTTTTTT. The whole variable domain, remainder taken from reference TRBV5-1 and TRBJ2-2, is KAGVTQTPRYLIKTRGQQVTLSCSPISGHRSVSWYQQTPGQGLQFLFEYFSETQRNKGNFPGRFSGRQFSNSRSEMNVSTLELGDSALYLCASSLVAEGTGELFFGEGSRLTVL.

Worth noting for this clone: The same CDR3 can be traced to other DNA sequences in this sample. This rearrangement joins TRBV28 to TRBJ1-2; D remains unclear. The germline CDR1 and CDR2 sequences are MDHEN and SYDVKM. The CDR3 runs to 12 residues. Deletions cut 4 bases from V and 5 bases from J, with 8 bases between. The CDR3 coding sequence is TGTGCCAGCAGTTCCGGATTATATGGCTACACCTTC. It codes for CASSSGLYGYTF.

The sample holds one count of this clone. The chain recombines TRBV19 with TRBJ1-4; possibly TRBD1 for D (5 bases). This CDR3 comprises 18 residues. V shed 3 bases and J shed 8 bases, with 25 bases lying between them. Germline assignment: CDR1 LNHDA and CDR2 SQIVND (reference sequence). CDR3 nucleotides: TGTGCCAGTAGTATGGGTTTATGGACATCCCGAACGACCGAAAAACTGTTTTTT. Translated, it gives CASSMGLWTSRTTEKLFF.

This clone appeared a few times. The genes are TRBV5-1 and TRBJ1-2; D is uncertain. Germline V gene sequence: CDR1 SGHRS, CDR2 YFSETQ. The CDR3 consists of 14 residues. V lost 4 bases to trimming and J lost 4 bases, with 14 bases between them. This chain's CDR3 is CASSVGSGGYGYTF. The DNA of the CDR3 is TGCGCCAGCAGCGTGGGCTCAGGCGGCTATGGCTACACCTTC.

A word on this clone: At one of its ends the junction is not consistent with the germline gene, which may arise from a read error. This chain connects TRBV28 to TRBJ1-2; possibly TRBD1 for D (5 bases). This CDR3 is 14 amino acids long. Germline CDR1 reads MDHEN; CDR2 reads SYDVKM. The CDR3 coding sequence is TGTGCCCGCAGTTTCCTGGGGGGGGGCTATGGCTACACCTTC. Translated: CARSFLGGGYGYTF.

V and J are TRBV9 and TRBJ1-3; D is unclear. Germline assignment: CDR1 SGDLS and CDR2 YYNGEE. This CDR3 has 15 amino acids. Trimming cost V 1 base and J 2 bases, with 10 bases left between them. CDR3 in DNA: TGTGCCAGCAGCGTAAATCCATACCCTGGAAACACCATATATTTT. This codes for CASSVNPYPGNTIYF.

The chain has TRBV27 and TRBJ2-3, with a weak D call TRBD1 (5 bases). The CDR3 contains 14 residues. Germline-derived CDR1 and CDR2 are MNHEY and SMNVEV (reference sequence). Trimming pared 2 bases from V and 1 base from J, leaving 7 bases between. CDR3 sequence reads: CASSLRRGTDTQYF. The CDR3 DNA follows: TGTGCCAGCAGTTTACGCAGGGGCACAGATACGCAGTATTTT.

CDR3 region: CASSRAGGNTIYF. CDR3 DNA: TGTGCCAGCAGCAGGGCGGGGGGAAACACCATATATTTT. The chain is built from TRBV5-4 and TRBJ1-3; D unresolved. CDR1 and CDR2 (germline): SGHNT, YYREEE (reference sequence). The V and J ends lost 4 bases and 4 bases respectively, with 9 bases between them. This CDR3 spans 13 amino acids.

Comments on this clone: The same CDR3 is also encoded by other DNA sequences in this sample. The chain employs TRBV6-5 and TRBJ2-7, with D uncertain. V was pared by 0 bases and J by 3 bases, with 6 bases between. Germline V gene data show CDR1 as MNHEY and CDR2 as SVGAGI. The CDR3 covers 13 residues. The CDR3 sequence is CASSYSGIYEQYF. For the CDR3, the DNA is TGTGCCAGCAGTTACTCAGGGATCTACGAGCAGTACTTC.